Each of the 23 T cell receptor beta chains below was sequenced from the same sample in a study of vaccination and CD4 T cells after COVID-19. Treatment here: approximately nine-day PBMC culture with coronavirus spike peptide pools or control peptides (ViraFEST assay). Their antigen targets remain unknown. Cultured CD4+ T cell DNA was sequenced using the Oncomine TCR Beta short-read assay. Each CDR3 protein is one row after TCRdb ran MiXCR on the PCR reads. The data hold about 10,000 distinct CDR3 sequences, with roughly 23% observed a single time. Source: CD4+ T cells from blood, cultured in vitro, taken before SARS-CoV-2 vaccination. These receptors all stem from a human donor who received a COVID-19 vaccine.

This chain joins TRBV11-3 and TRBJ2-1; D is perhaps TRBD2 (6 bases). The CDR3 loop spans 14 amino acids. The germline CDR1 and CDR2 sequences are SGHNT and YENEEA. V was trimmed by 5 bases and J by 3 bases, leaving 11 bases between them. This CDR3 reads CASSPGTGYNEQFF. CDR3 coding DNA: TGTGCCAGCAGCCCCGGGACTGGCTACAATGAGCAGTTCTTC.

V is TRBV10-3 and J is TRBJ2-1; 7 nucleotides line up with TRBD1. J gave up 3 bases and V 8 bases, and 7 bases lay outside the gene matches. The CDR3 is made up of 14 amino acids. The germline gives CDR1 ENHRY, CDR2 SYGVKD. CDR3 region: CAILAGTDYNEQFF. CDR3 DNA sequence: TGTGCCATCCTTGCCGGGACAGACTACAATGAGCAGTTCTTC.

This clonotype was recorded a few times. The genes are TRBV7-9 and TRBJ2-3, with 13 bases identical to TRBD2. CDR3 length: 15 residues. V shed 6 bases, J shed 3 bases, and the junction held 3 bases outside the gene matches. Germline V gene data show CDR1 as SEHNR and CDR2 as FQNEAQ (reference sequence). The CDR3 region is CASSRTSGGTDTQYF. In DNA form, the CDR3 reads TGTGCCAGCAGTCGGACTAGCGGGGGAACAGATACGCAGTATTTT. Looking up the rest from reference TRBV7-9 and TRBJ2-3 gives the full variable domain: DTGVSQNPRHKITKRGQNVTFRCDPISEHNRLYWYRQTLGQGPEFLTYFQNEAQLEKSRLLSDRFSAERPKGSFSTLEIQRTEQGDSAMYLCASSRTSGGTDTQYFGPGTRLTVL.

This clonotype was counted between two and nine times. The chain uses TRBV7-6 and TRBJ1-3; weak D call: TRBD1 (5 bases). This CDR3 is 17 amino acids long. Germline V lookup: CDR1 SGHVS, CDR2 FNYEAQ. V lost 3 bases and J lost 4, with 19 bases in between. CDR3 amino acids: CASSFHSGIGDGNTIYF. The CDR3 DNA sequence: TGTGCCAGCAGCTTCCATTCAGGGATAGGAGACGGAAACACCATATATTTT.

As to this clonotype: Germline is not matched at one junction end, which may reflect a read error. The chain has TRBV10-3 and TRBJ2-2, with TRBD2 matching over 11 bases. Germline V gene sequence: CDR1 ENHRY, CDR2 SYGVKD. This CDR3 spans 15 amino acids. As DNA, the CDR3 is TGTGCCGCCCGGGTAGCGGGGGGGCCCGTCGGGGAGCTGTCTTTT. Translating it yields CAARVAGGPVGELSF.

V gene TRBV10-3 combines with J gene TRBJ1-2; D uncertain. Deletions cut 5 bases from V and 8 bases from J, with 15 bases between. Germline V CDR1 and CDR2: ENHRY, SYGVKD. CDR3 size: 13 residues. The CDR3 sequence: CAISIAEGVGYTF. CDR3 DNA: TGTGCCATCAGTATTGCTGAGGGTGTAGGCTACACCTTC.

The chain has TRBV19 and TRBJ1-2, with a tentative D call TRBD1 (5 bases). The germline V gene has CDR1 LNHDA and CDR2 SQIVND (reference sequence). V was cut by 3 bases and J by 0 bases, with 14 bases left in between. The CDR3 has 16 amino acids. The CDR3 DNA follows: TGTGCCAGTAGTATCCAGACAGCTGCTACTAACTATGGCTACACCTTC. This gives the protein CASSIQTAATNYGYTF.

The rearrangement joins TRBV5-1 to TRBJ2-5, with 7 bases matching TRBD2. The CDR3 spans 16 residues. With 6 bases clipped from V and 2 bases from J, the junction kept 13 bases outside the gene matches. Germline values: CDR1 SGHRS, CDR2 YFSETQ. In DNA form, the CDR3 reads TGCGCCAGCACCGCACGGATTGGCGGGGGACAAGAGACCCAGTACTTC. It is translated as CASTARIGGGQETQYF. The whole variable domain, remainder taken from reference TRBV5-1 and TRBJ2-5, is KAGVTQTPRYLIKTRGQQVTLSCSPISGHRSVSWYQQTPGQGLQFLFEYFSETQRNKGNFPGRFSGRQFSNSRSEMNVSTLELGDSALYLCASTARIGGGQETQYFGPGTRLLVL.

The chain employs TRBV30 and TRBJ2-3, with TRBD1 matching over 10 bases. CDR3 size: 16 residues. Germline V CDR1 and CDR2: GTSNPN, SVGIG (reference sequence). V trimming: 0 bases; J trimming: 3 bases; junction bases outside the gene matches: 6. The CDR3 DNA reads as TGTGCCTGGAGTGTTTCCCGGACAGGGGGAACAGATACGCAGTATTTT. It yields the protein CAWSVSRTGGTDTQYF.

This clonotype was counted only a few times. The rearrangement joins TRBV4-1 to TRBJ1-5, with a possible D match to TRBD1 (6 bases). V shed 1 base and J shed 0 bases, with 13 bases lying between them. The CDR3 consists of 17 residues. Germline lookup yields CDR1 MGHRA and CDR2 YSYEKL. The CDR3, as DNA: TGCGCCAGCAGCCAAGGGGGACGGGGGGCTAGCAATCAGCCCCAGCATTTT. Protein: CASSQGGRGASNQPQHF.

This clonotype has only a few counts. The genes are TRBV20-1 and TRBJ1-6, with 10 bases lining up with TRBD1. V trimming: 6 bases; J trimming: 1 base; junction bases outside the gene matches: 6. The CDR3 is 16 residues long. Germline lookup yields CDR1 DFQATT and CDR2 SNEGSKA (reference sequence). The CDR3 coding sequence is TGCAGTGCAACCGGGACAGGGGAGTCCTATAATTCACCCCTCCACTTT. It codes for CSATGTGESYNSPLHF.

The J gene is TRBJ2-1, the V gene TRBV5-5; unclear D gene. Looked up from germline, CDR1 is SGHKS and CDR2 is YYEKEE (reference sequence). The CDR3 is 14 residues long. The ends were cut back, 3 bases at V and 8 bases at J, with 15 bases in the middle. The CDR3 DNA sequence: TGTGCCAGCAGCTATTCGACTGAGTTGGATGAGCAGTTCTTC. Its protein is CASSYSTELDEQFF.

The V gene is TRBV7-2, the J gene TRBJ2-1, with D hard to call. V lost 1 base and J lost 8, with 3 bases in between. The CDR3 consists of 11 residues. Looked up from germline, CDR1 is SGHTA and CDR2 is FQGNSA. CDR3 sequence (DNA): TGTGCCAGCAGCTTAGGTCATGAGCAGTTCTTC. Translated, it gives CASSLGHEQFF.

The genes are TRBV19 and TRBJ1-1, with D uncertain. Germline-derived CDR1 and CDR2 are LNHDA and SQIVND (reference sequence). The CDR3 loop spans 13 amino acids. Deletions cut 5 bases from V and 6 bases from J, with 13 bases between. DNA of the CDR3: TGTGCCAGTAGTCCTCAAAGGGCTTCTGAAGCTTTCTTT. Translating it yields CASSPQRASEAFF. Using reference TRBV19 and TRBJ1-1 for the parts outside the CDR3, the full variable domain is DGGITQSPKYLFRKEGQNVTLSCEQNLNHDAMYWYRQDPGQGLRLIYYSQIVNDFQKGDIAEGYSVSREKKESFPLTVTSAQKNPTAFYLCASSPQRASEAFFGQGTRLTVV.

The rearrangement links TRBV5-8 to TRBJ1-2; TRBD1 might be the D (6 bases). Germline V gene sequence: CDR1 SGHTS, CDR2 YDEGEE. V lost 2 bases and J lost 8, with 19 bases in between. The CDR3 consists of 15 residues. The DNA for the CDR3 is TGTGCCAGCAGCTTAGGAGGGGGAAGGTTTTTGGGCTACACCTTC. Translating gives CASSLGGGRFLGYTF.

This clonotype is judged medium-sized. The chain uses TRBV6-5 and TRBJ1-2, with D perhaps matching TRBD1 (5 bases). The length of the CDR3 is 16 residues. The V gene lost 0 bases and the J gene lost 8 bases, with 19 bases spanning the gap. Germline CDR1 MNHEY, CDR2 SVGAGI. CDR3 DNA: TGTGCCAGCAGTTACTCGGGATTACGGGGGTGGCACGGCTACACCTTC. This sequence encodes CASSYSGLRGWHGYTF.

The V and J genes are TRBV24-1 and TRBJ2-1, with 10 bases matching TRBD1. The CDR3 has 16 amino acids. Trimming at V came to 3 bases and at J to 7 bases, leaving 8 bases not matched to a gene. Germline assignment: CDR1 KGHDR and CDR2 SFDVKD. The CDR3: CATSDPTGGRRNEQFF. The CDR3 DNA sequence: TGTGCCACCAGTGATCCGACAGGGGGCCGTAGGAATGAGCAGTTCTTC.

A few counts support this clonotype. The chain links TRBV24-1 to TRBJ2-7; the D gene is possibly TRBD2 (6 bases). The germline V gene has CDR1 KGHDR and CDR2 SFDVKD. This CDR3 comprises 13 residues. V gave up 1 base and J gave up 6 bases, with 9 bases separating them. The CDR3 DNA sequence: TGTGCCACCAGTGATTTACTGGGGGGCGAGCAGTACTTC. This translates into CATSDLLGGEQYF.

The gene calls are TRBV19 and TRBJ1-2; a weak D match, TRBD1 (6 bases). Trimming left V 6 bases short and J 3 bases short, with 17 bases between. The CDR3 is made up of 15 amino acids. In germline, CDR1 is LNHDA, CDR2 SQIVND (reference sequence). The CDR3 region is CASSHSGGADYGYTF. The DNA of the CDR3 is TGTGCCAGTAGCCACAGCGGGGGCGCGGACTATGGCTACACCTTC.

J is TRBJ1-3 and V is TRBV7-8, with D possibly TRBD1 on 5 matching bases. CDR3 length: 17 residues. Trimming removed 0 bases from V and 12 bases from J, with 24 bases in between. The germline V gene has CDR1 SGHVS and CDR2 FQNEAQ. CDR3 region: CASSLAGVKGPSYGIYF. The CDR3 DNA reads TGTGCCAGCAGCTTAGCGGGGGTAAAGGGTCCCTCCTACGGCATATATTTT.

The chain carries TRBV20-1 and TRBJ2-5; 10 bases fit TRBD2. Germline V gene lookup returns CDR1 DFQATT and CDR2 SNEGSKA (reference sequence). The CDR3 is 16 amino acids. J was trimmed by 4 bases and V by 3 bases; bases with no gene match: 11. The CDR3 loop reads CSARGSGGLEGETQYF. The CDR3 coding sequence is TGCAGTGCTAGGGGTAGCGGGGGGTTAGAGGGAGAGACCCAGTACTTC.

The rearrangement joins TRBV12-1 to TRBJ2-1; the table calls TRBD2, which could not be checked here. TRBV12-1 is assigned pseudogene status. CDR3 size: 17 residues. DNA for the CDR3: TGTGCCAGCAGCTTTGTTCGTCGGCTAGCGGGGGACAATGAGCAGTTCTTC. Its translation is CASSFVRRLAGDNEQFF.

This clonotype has a handful of counts. This chain uses TRBV6-1 with TRBJ1-1; 7 nucleotides match TRBD1. The CDR3 is 15 residues long. The germline gives CDR1 MNHNS, CDR2 SASEGT. After removal of 3 bases from V and 2 bases from J, the junction contained 6 bases not matched to a gene. CDR3 residues: CASSDPGQANTEAFF. As DNA, the CDR3 is TGTGCCAGCAGTGACCCTGGACAGGCAAACACTGAAGCTTTCTTT.